The 25 T cell receptor beta chains reported below all come from one sample, sequenced in a study of spatial heterogeneity in lung cancer. Each CDR3 protein gets one entry after TCRdb re-called the 5' RACE reads with MiXCR. Found here are about 44,000 distinct CDR3 sequences, 12% to 15% of them singletons; the top ten hold 55% to 70%. Stated time point: sample taken at primary tumor resection. Sequencing was performed on PBMCs, taken at surgery. Receptor source: a male donor with early-stage non-small cell lung cancer.

This clonotype appeared many times. The chain links TRBV9 to TRBJ2-7; possibly TRBD1 for D (7 bases). CDR1 is SGDLS, CDR2 YYNGEE, per germline. There are 15 residues in the CDR3. The V and J ends lost 5 bases and 0 bases respectively, with 15 bases between them. In DNA, the CDR3 is TGTGCCAGCAGTGCGGGACAGACGAGCTCCTACGAGCAGTACTTC. It yields the protein CASSAGQTSSYEQYF.

The V call is TRBV6-5, the J call TRBJ2-7; D perhaps matches TRBD1 (5 bases). CDR1 and CDR2 (germline): MNHEY, SVGAGI. The length of the CDR3 is 13 residues. Trimming took 6 bases from V and 2 from J, leaving 11 bases between them. Written as DNA, the CDR3 is TGTGCCAGCAGGACCCAGGGAACCTACGAGCAGTACTTC. As protein: CASRTQGTYEQYF.

This clonotype was observed a handful of times. V and J are TRBV12-3 or TRBV12-4 and TRBJ2-3, with TRBD2 matching over 11 bases. This CDR3 has 14 residues. J lost 6 bases, V lost 6 bases, and 5 bases had no gene match. This chain's CDR3 is CASRIAGGPDTQYF. As DNA, the CDR3 is TGTGCCAGCAGGATAGCGGGGGGGCCTGATACGCAGTATTTT.

The genes are TRBV6-2 or TRBV6-3 and TRBJ1-5, with D unresolved. The CDR3 contains 14 residues. With 6 bases removed from V and 0 bases from J, the gap between germline ends came to 9 bases. Germline V gene sequence: CDR1 MNHEY, CDR2 SVGEGT. This CDR3 reads CASSHLYSNQPQHF. Here the CDR3 DNA reads TGTGCCAGCAGCCACCTCTATAGCAATCAGCCCCAGCATTTT.

This clonotype is deemed medium-sized (0.01 to 0.1%). This chain connects TRBV11-2 to TRBJ2-5; 7 nucleotides agree with TRBD1. V lost 6 bases and J lost 5; bases outside the gene matches: 3. The CDR3 covers 12 residues. Germline CDR1 SGHAT, CDR2 FQNNGV. DNA of the CDR3: TGTGCCAGCAGTACAGGGGTGGAGACCCAGTACTTC. Translating it yields CASSTGVETQYF.

This clonotype was seen a few times. The chain couples TRBV6-5 to TRBJ1-3; D gene unclear. Trimming removed 2 bases from V and 0 bases from J, with 17 bases in between. The CDR3 spans 18 residues. The V gene's germline CDR1 is MNHEY and CDR2 SVGAGI. The CDR3, as DNA: TGTGCCAGCAGTTACCTGCCTCTAGATCGAAGCTCTGGAAACACCATATATTTT. The encoded protein is CASSYLPLDRSSGNTIYF.

This clonotype was observed many times. This chain links TRBV6-2 or TRBV6-3 with TRBJ2-5; tentative D call: TRBD2 (6 bases). Trimming took 0 bases from V and 5 from J, leaving 13 bases between them. The CDR3 is made up of 15 amino acids. Germline-derived CDR1 and CDR2 are MNHEY and SVGEGT. The DNA for the CDR3 is TGTGCCAGCAGTTACTCCCACGGGAGCGCGGAGACCCAGTACTTC. It specifies CASSYSHGSAETQYF.

As for this clonotype: A read error may account for a junction end that differs from germline. The J gene is TRBJ2-3, the V gene TRBV2; possibly TRBD1 or TRBD2 for D (5 bases each). CDR1 and CDR2 from the germline V gene are SNHLY and FYNNEI. The CDR3 contains 14 residues. The CDR3 spells CASSGGIVPDTQYF. The CDR3 DNA reads as TGTGCCAGCAGTGGGGGGATAGTCCCAGATACGCAGTATTTC.

This clonotype was observed a few times. CDR3: CSVGRQGSKAFF. CDR3 bases: TGCAGCGTTGGGAGACAGGGGAGTAAAGCTTTCTTT. The V gene is TRBV29-1, the J gene TRBJ1-1; TRBD1 matches at 8 bases. The junction had 7 bases not matched to a gene; V was cut back by 4 bases and J by 9 bases. Germline CDR1 reads SQVTM; CDR2 reads ANQGSEA. The CDR3 extends over 12 amino acids.

This clonotype was seen ten or more times. The chain joins TRBV5-1 to TRBJ1-6; the D is unclear. Germline loops: CDR1 SGHRS, CDR2 YFSETQ. The V end lost 3 bases, the J end lost 7 bases, and 8 bases lay between the germline ends. The CDR3 has 13 amino acids. This CDR3 reads CASSSGPNSPLHF. DNA of the CDR3: TGCGCCAGCAGCTCCGGACCGAATTCACCCCTCCACTTT.

This clonotype was recorded many times. The J gene is TRBJ1-1, the V gene TRBV7-2; D gene ambiguous. Per germline, CDR1 SGHTA and CDR2 FQGNSA. V was clipped by 1 base and J by 3 bases, with 12 bases between them. The CDR3 consists of 15 residues. The CDR3 coding sequence is TGTGCCAGCAGCTTAGTCGAGGTCAGAGACACTGAAGCTTTCTTT. Translating gives CASSLVEVRDTEAFF.

In its sample, this clonotype was seen many times. V usage is TRBV25-1 and J usage is TRBJ2-5, with TRBD2 matching over 8 bases. The V segment lost 6 bases and the J segment 1 base; nucleotides outside the gene matches: 4. The CDR3 spans 14 residues. Germline CDR1 MGHDK, CDR2 SYGVNS. As DNA, the CDR3 is TGTGCCAGCAGACCCGGGACTAGCCAAGAGACCCAGTACTTC. As protein: CASRPGTSQETQYF.

This clonotype was seen a few times. The rearrangement uses TRBV5-1 and TRBJ2-3, with D possibly being TRBD2 (6 bases). The V and J ends lost 4 bases and 4 bases respectively, with 19 bases between them. The CDR3 has 16 residues. Germline CDR1 SGHRS, CDR2 YFSETQ. CDR3: CASSLSSDSYPDTQYF. Written as DNA, the CDR3 is TGCGCCAGCAGCCTCTCTAGCGATTCCTACCCAGATACGCAGTATTTT.

This clonotype was counted between two and nine times. The CDR3 loop reads CSATGQFTDTQYF. The DNA for the CDR3 is TGCAGTGCTACCGGACAGTTCACAGATACGCAGTATTTT. This chain links TRBV20-1 with TRBJ2-3; tentatively, D is TRBD1 (6 bases). With 4 bases removed from V and 2 bases from J, the gap between germline ends came to 10 bases. Germline CDR1 reads DFQATT; CDR2 reads SNEGSKA (reference sequence). The CDR3 runs to 13 residues.

The chain has TRBV9 and TRBJ2-1, with D perhaps matching TRBD2 (5 bases). The V gene's germline CDR1 is SGDLS and CDR2 YYNGEE. Trimming removed 4 bases at V and 6 bases at J, with 14 bases between. The CDR3 sequence is 14 residues long. For the CDR3, the DNA is TGTGCCAGCAGCCCCCAGGTAGCGCGCAATGAGCAGTTCTTC. Its protein is CASSPQVARNEQFF.

Many counts were recorded for this clonotype. The chain carries TRBV29-1 and TRBJ2-7, with D perhaps matching TRBD1 or TRBD2 (5 bases each). CDR3 length: 12 residues. The germline V gene has CDR1 SQVTM and CDR2 ANQGSEA. Trimming left V 7 bases short and J 3 bases short, with 13 bases between. The DNA for the CDR3 is TGCAGCGCCCCGGGACCGGACTACGAGCAGTACTTC. This codes for CSAPGPDYEQYF.

In this sample, this clonotype turned up a few times. The rearrangement uses TRBV7-9 and TRBJ2-5; D possibly uses TRBD1 or TRBD2 (6 bases each). With 4 bases removed from V and 3 bases from J, the gap between germline ends came to 9 bases. This CDR3 has 13 residues. Germline CDR1 is SEHNR and CDR2 is FQNEAQ (reference sequence). DNA for the CDR3: TGTGCCAGCAGCTCTAGGGGGGAAGAGACCCAGTACTTC. It codes for CASSSRGEETQYF.

This clonotype was picked up many times. The rearrangement uses TRBV7-2 and TRBJ2-1, with TRBD2 matching over 7 bases. There are 15 residues in the CDR3. After removal of 8 bases from V and 3 bases from J, the junction contained 10 bases not matched to a gene. Germline V CDR1 and CDR2: SGHTA, FQGNSA. The DNA of the CDR3 is TGTGCCAGCGGTCCGGGAGGCGGACGCTACAATGAGCAGTTCTTC. Protein product: CASGPGGGRYNEQFF.

The chain employs TRBV7-2 and TRBJ2-1; D gene ambiguous. The germline CDR1 and CDR2 sequences are SGHTA and FQGNSA. Trimming took off 1 base at V and 8 bases at J, with 12 bases between the two ends. This CDR3 has 14 residues. CDR3 sequence: CASSLDRIAHEQFF. The CDR3 coding sequence is TGTGCCAGCAGCTTAGACCGAATCGCCCATGAGCAGTTCTTC.

The chain has TRBV15 and TRBJ1-1; the D is unclear. This CDR3 is built from 14 residues. V dropped 0 bases and J dropped 10 bases, with 15 bases sitting between them. Germline V gives CDR1 LNHNV, CDR2 YYDKDF (reference sequence). The CDR3 region has the DNA TGTGCCACCAGCAGAGATTGGGATGAGGGCCGAGCTTTCTTT. It encodes CATSRDWDEGRAFF. Together with reference TRBV15 and TRBJ1-1, the CDR3 gives the full variable domain: DAMVIQNPRYQVTQFGKPVTLSCSQTLNHNVMYWYQQKSSQAPKLLFHYYDKDFNNEADTPDNFQSRRPNTSFCFLDIRSPGLGDTAMYLCATSRDWDEGRAFFGQGTRLTVV.

There are many counts of this clonotype. The chain recombines TRBV6-5 with TRBJ2-1, with 7 bases lining up with TRBD1. The CDR3 is 13 amino acids. The trim removed 5 bases at V and 5 bases at J, leaving 3 bases unmatched. Looked up from germline, CDR1 is MNHEY and CDR2 is SVGAGI. The CDR3 region is CASSRGQNNEQFF. The CDR3 bases are TGTGCCAGCAGTAGGGGACAGAACAATGAGCAGTTCTTC.

The sample holds many counts of this clonotype. The rearrangement joins TRBV29-1 to TRBJ2-6; D is undetermined. V lost 6 bases, J lost 4 bases, and 16 bases lay in between. Germline-derived CDR1 and CDR2 are SQVTM and ANQGSEA. The CDR3 totals 15 residues. The CDR3 bases are TGCAGCGTGGCCGCTAACGTACGCGGGGCCAACGTCCTGACTTTC. Its translation: CSVAANVRGANVLTF.

This clonotype was recorded at least ten times. The gene calls are TRBV6-5 and TRBJ1-2; D is unclear. CDR1 and CDR2 (germline): MNHEY, SVGAGI. The V end was cut by 5 bases, the J end by 1 base, with 23 bases between. This CDR3 is built from 18 residues. The CDR3 nucleotides are TGTGCCAGCAGTCAGTACTCCGGGTTTCGGGCGAGTAACTATGGCTACACCTTC. Translation: CASSQYSGFRASNYGYTF.

This clonotype was counted a few times. The chain's CDR3 is CAISESNRAIGNQPQHF. Written as DNA, the CDR3 is TGTGCCATCAGTGAGTCTAACCGGGCTATTGGAAATCAGCCCCAGCATTTT. The chain uses TRBV10-3 and TRBJ1-5; no definite D call. The CDR3 has 17 amino acids. The germline gives CDR1 ENHRY, CDR2 SYGVKD. V was clipped by 0 bases and J by 4 bases, with 16 bases between them.

This clonotype was seen many times. The chain recombines TRBV11-2 with TRBJ1-1; D unclear. This CDR3 is 16 amino acids long. Trimming took off 5 bases at V and 0 bases at J, with 16 bases between the two ends. Germline CDR1 is SGHAT and CDR2 is FQNNGV. CDR3 residues: CASSPQWYRVNTEAFF. In DNA form, the CDR3 reads TGTGCCAGCAGCCCTCAATGGTATCGGGTGAACACTGAAGCTTTCTTT. The variable domain in full, completed from reference TRBV11-2 and TRBJ1-1, reads EAGVAQSPRYKIIEKRQSVAFWCNPISGHATLYWYQQILGQGPKLLIQFQNNGVVDDSQLPKDRFSAERLKGVDSTLKIQPAKLEDSAVYLCASSPQWYRVNTEAFFGQGTRLTVV.